This is a list of T cell receptor beta chains from one sample in a study of siplizumab effects on memory and regulatory T cells. Only in-frame clones appear in the TCRdb table, and some are missing; sequencing was by immunoSEQ multiplex PCR. The table lists 70,000 or so clones, about 90% of them singletons, with about 27% in the top ten. The source material was CD8+ T cells sorted from blood. These receptor sequences come from a human donor in good health. Each CDR3 is given with its conserved first and last residue. The order of the fields is V gene, J gene, D gene, clone size, CDR3 DNA, CDR3 protein. D genes are given only for firm matches. Size is stated for part of the rows, as once, few or many counts, or as a class when the clone is expanded.

v_call: TRBV11-2
j_call: TRBJ2-2
d_call: NA
clone_size: NA
cdr3_nt: TGTGCCAGCAGCCACAGCGGGGAGCTGTTTTTT
cdr3_aa: CASSHSGELFF

v_call: TRBV19
j_call: TRBJ2-5
d_call: TRBD2
clone_size: NA
cdr3_nt: TGTGCCACAAGACTAGCGGGAGAGGAGACCCAGTACTTC
cdr3_aa: CATRLAGEETQYF

v_call: TRBV15
j_call: TRBJ1-6
d_call: NA
clone_size: NA
cdr3_nt: TGTGCTACCAGCGACCGGACTGAGAGCTCCTATAATTCACCCCTCCACTTT
cdr3_aa: CATSDRTESSYNSPLHF

v_call: TRBV7-9
j_call: TRBJ2-3
d_call: NA
clone_size: NA
cdr3_nt: TGTGCCAGCAGCTTAGGGCTCAATTTACCTACAGATACGCAGTATTTT
cdr3_aa: CASSLGLNLPTDTQYF

v_call: TRBV7-9
j_call: TRBJ1-1
d_call: TRBD1
clone_size: NA
cdr3_nt: TGTGCCAGCAGCGTTCCCGGGACAGTGAACACTGAAGCTTTCTTT
cdr3_aa: CASSVPGTVNTEAFF

v_call: TRBV7-9
j_call: TRBJ2-7
d_call: NA
clone_size: NA
cdr3_nt: TGTGCCAGCAGCTTACCGGGACACTTAGGGGAGCAGTACTTC
cdr3_aa: CASSLPGHLGEQYF

v_call: TRBV7-9
j_call: TRBJ2-1
d_call: NA
clone_size: NA
cdr3_nt: TGTGCCAGCAGCTTAACAGTTTCAGCTGAGCAGTTCTTC
cdr3_aa: CASSLTVSAEQFF

v_call: TRBV7-9
j_call: TRBJ2-4
d_call: TRBD1
clone_size: NA
cdr3_nt: TGTGCCAGCAGCCCATATAAGGACAGGGCCAAAAACATTCAGTACTTC
cdr3_aa: CASSPYKDRAKNIQYF

v_call: TRBV5-4
j_call: TRBJ1-6
d_call: TRBD1
clone_size: NA
cdr3_nt: TGTGCCAGCAGCCCTGGACAGGGAGCTAATTCACCCCTCCACTTT
cdr3_aa: CASSPGQGANSPLHF

v_call: TRBV4-1
j_call: TRBJ2-2
d_call: NA
clone_size: once
cdr3_nt: TGCGCCAGCAGCCAAGAGGCCCCAGGCCCCGGGGAGCTGTTTTTT
cdr3_aa: CASSQEAPGPGELFF

v_call: TRBV7-7
j_call: TRBJ2-1
d_call: TRBD1
clone_size: NA
cdr3_nt: TGTGCCAGCAGGGGGACAGGGGGGTACAATGAGCAGTTCTTC
cdr3_aa: CASRGTGGYNEQFF

v_call: TRBV29-1
j_call: TRBJ2-7
d_call: NA
clone_size: NA
cdr3_nt: TGCAGTGCCCTAGGGGTCTACGAGCAGTACTTC
cdr3_aa: CSALGVYEQYF

v_call: TRBV6-5
j_call: TRBJ2-3
d_call: NA
clone_size: NA
cdr3_nt: TGTGCCAGCAGTTACCTCCAGGGAGATACGCAGTATTTT
cdr3_aa: CASSYLQGDTQYF

v_call: TRBV7-6
j_call: TRBJ2-3
d_call: NA
clone_size: NA
cdr3_nt: TGTGCCAGCAGCTTAGGAGTAGGGACTCGAGGGGATACGCAGTATTTT
cdr3_aa: CASSLGVGTRGDTQYF

v_call: TRBV7-9
j_call: TRBJ2-5
d_call: NA
clone_size: NA
cdr3_nt: TGTGCCAGCAGGGACGCGGATCAAGAGACCCAGTACTTC
cdr3_aa: CASRDADQETQYF

v_call: TRBV4-1
j_call: TRBJ2-7
d_call: TRBD2
clone_size: NA
cdr3_nt: TGCGCCAGCAGCCAACTGACTAGCGGGACCTACGAGCAGTACTTC
cdr3_aa: CASSQLTSGTYEQYF

v_call: TRBV6-1
j_call: TRBJ2-1
d_call: TRBD2
clone_size: NA
cdr3_nt: TGTGCCAGCAGCGAAGCGGGGGGACACTACAATGAGCAGTTCTTC
cdr3_aa: CASSEAGGHYNEQFF

v_call: TRBV5-6
j_call: TRBJ1-1
d_call: NA
clone_size: NA
cdr3_nt: TGTGCCAGCAGCTTGGGGCGGGACATGAACACTGAAGCTTTCTTT
cdr3_aa: CASSLGRDMNTEAFF

v_call: TRBV9
j_call: TRBJ1-1
d_call: NA
clone_size: few
cdr3_nt: TGTGCCAGCAGCTCCCGAGAAGGGATGAAGCCTTTCTTT
cdr3_aa: CASSSREGMKPFF

v_call: TRBV6-1
j_call: TRBJ2-7
d_call: TRBD2
clone_size: NA
cdr3_nt: TGTGCCAGCAGTGAAGAGACTAGCGCCTACTACGAGCAGTACTTC
cdr3_aa: CASSEETSAYYEQYF

v_call: TRBV6-1
j_call: TRBJ1-1
d_call: NA
clone_size: NA
cdr3_nt: TGTGCCAGCAGTGAATGGCAAAACACTGAAGCTTTCTTT
cdr3_aa: CASSEWQNTEAFF

v_call: TRBV6-6
j_call: TRBJ1-1
d_call: TRBD1
clone_size: NA
cdr3_nt: TGTGCCAGTACAGGGGGCCGGACTGAAGCTTTCTTT
cdr3_aa: CASTGGRTEAFF

v_call: TRBV28
j_call: TRBJ1-6
d_call: NA
clone_size: few
cdr3_nt: TGTGCCAGCAGTCTGTCCAGGGACTCAGCACGGAGTTCACCCCTCCACTTT
cdr3_aa: CASSLSRDSARSSPLHF

v_call: TRBV9
j_call: TRBJ2-3
d_call: NA
clone_size: NA
cdr3_nt: TGTGCCAGCAGCGTAGTAGAGGTAATCACAGATACGCAGTATTTT
cdr3_aa: CASSVVEVITDTQYF

v_call: TRBV10-1
j_call: TRBJ2-5
d_call: NA
clone_size: NA
cdr3_nt: TGCGCCAGCAGTCGAGGAACAGGGCGGGAGACCCAGTACTTC
cdr3_aa: CASSRGTGRETQYF

v_call: TRBV19
j_call: TRBJ1-1
d_call: NA
clone_size: NA
cdr3_nt: TGTGCCAGTATAGACGGGACGAACACTGAAGCTTTCTTT
cdr3_aa: CASIDGTNTEAFF

v_call: TRBV6-5
j_call: TRBJ2-7
d_call: TRBD1
clone_size: NA
cdr3_nt: TGTGCCAGCAGTTACACCGTGGACAGGGTCCTCGAGCAGTACTTC
cdr3_aa: CASSYTVDRVLEQYF

v_call: TRBV6-4
j_call: TRBJ1-6
d_call: NA
clone_size: NA
cdr3_nt: TGTGCCAGCAGTGACTCAAAATCACCCCTCCACTTT
cdr3_aa: CASSDSKSPLHF

v_call: TRBV11-3
j_call: TRBJ2-1
d_call: NA
clone_size: NA
cdr3_nt: TGTGCCAGCAGCATAGCCGCACAGGGCAATGAGCAGTTCTTC
cdr3_aa: CASSIAAQGNEQFF

v_call: TRBV4-1
j_call: TRBJ1-1
d_call: NA
clone_size: NA
cdr3_nt: TGCGCCAGCAGCTCGGCTCCCGCTGAAGCTTTCTTT
cdr3_aa: CASSSAPAEAFF

v_call: TRBV4-1
j_call: TRBJ2-1
d_call: TRBD2
clone_size: NA
cdr3_nt: TGCGCCAGCAGCCAAGATAGGACTAGCGGATACAATGAGCAGTTCTTC
cdr3_aa: CASSQDRTSGYNEQFF

v_call: TRBV23-1
j_call: TRBJ1-2
d_call: TRBD1
clone_size: NA
cdr3_nt: TGCGCCAGCAGTCAAAGGGACAGAATATATGGCTACACCTTC
cdr3_aa: CASSQRDRIYGYTF

v_call: TRBV13
j_call: TRBJ2-1
d_call: TRBD2
clone_size: NA
cdr3_nt: TGTGCCAGCAGCCCACCTCCGGGACTAGCGGGTATGGGGACCTACAATGAGCAGTTCTTC
cdr3_aa: CASSPPPGLAGMGTYNEQFF

v_call: TRBV20-1
j_call: TRBJ2-3
d_call: NA
clone_size: NA
cdr3_nt: TGCAGTGCTAGAGAGACAGGTTGGTCGTATTTT
cdr3_aa: CSARETGWSYF

v_call: TRBV4-1
j_call: TRBJ1-4
d_call: TRBD1
clone_size: NA
cdr3_nt: TGCGCCAGCAGCCAGGAGACAGGGGGGGATAATGAAAAACTGCTTTTT
cdr3_aa: CASSQETGGDNEKLLF

v_call: TRBV2
j_call: TRBJ2-7
d_call: NA
clone_size: NA
cdr3_nt: TGTGCCAGCAGTATCGGGAGCCGGAGCGAGCAGTACTTC
cdr3_aa: CASSIGSRSEQYF

v_call: TRBV9
j_call: TRBJ2-1
d_call: NA
clone_size: NA
cdr3_nt: TGTGCCAGCAGCGAGACTCTGGGGAATGAGCAGTTCTTC
cdr3_aa: CASSETLGNEQFF

v_call: TRBV19
j_call: TRBJ1-5
d_call: NA
clone_size: NA
cdr3_nt: TGTGCCAGTGAGCCGGGCTCCAGCAATCAGCCCCAGCATTTT
cdr3_aa: CASEPGSSNQPQHF

v_call: TRBV6-1
j_call: TRBJ1-4
d_call: TRBD1
clone_size: NA
cdr3_nt: TGTGCCAGCAGTGACCCACAGGGGAATGAAAAACTGTTTTTT
cdr3_aa: CASSDPQGNEKLFF

v_call: TRBV27
j_call: TRBJ2-7
d_call: NA
clone_size: NA
cdr3_nt: TGTGCCAGCAGTTTGATAGCAAGCTCCTACGAGCAGTACTTC
cdr3_aa: CASSLIASSYEQYF

v_call: TRBV5-6
j_call: TRBJ1-2
d_call: NA
clone_size: NA
cdr3_nt: TGTGCCAGCAGCCCTCGATTGGAGGGGGTGTATGGCTACACCTTC
cdr3_aa: CASSPRLEGVYGYTF

v_call: TRBV27
j_call: TRBJ1-2
d_call: TRBD1
clone_size: NA
cdr3_nt: TGTGCCAGCAGTTTACAGGGGGGCTATGGCTACACCTTC
cdr3_aa: CASSLQGGYGYTF